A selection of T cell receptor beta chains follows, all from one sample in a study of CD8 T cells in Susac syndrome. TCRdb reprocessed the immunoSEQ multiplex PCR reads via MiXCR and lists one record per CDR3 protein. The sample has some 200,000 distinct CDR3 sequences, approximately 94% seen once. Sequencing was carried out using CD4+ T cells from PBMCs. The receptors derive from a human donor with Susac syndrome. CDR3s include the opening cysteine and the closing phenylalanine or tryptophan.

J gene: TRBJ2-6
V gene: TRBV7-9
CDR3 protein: CASSLRDRGLPGANVLTF

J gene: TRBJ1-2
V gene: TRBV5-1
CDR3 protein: CASSYFDSRDGYTF

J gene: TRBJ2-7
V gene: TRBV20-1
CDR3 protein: CSARDLETGPYEQYF

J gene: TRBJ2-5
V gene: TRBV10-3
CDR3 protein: CAISGLAGKETQYF

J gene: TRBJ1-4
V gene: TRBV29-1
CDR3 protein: CSVVGTATNEKLFF

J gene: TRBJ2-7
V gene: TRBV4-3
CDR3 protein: CASSQDVLRGLGYEQYF

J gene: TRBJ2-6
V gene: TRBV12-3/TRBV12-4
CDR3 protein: CASRLRGWGANVLTF

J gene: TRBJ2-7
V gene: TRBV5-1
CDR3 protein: CASSLVGDYYEQYF

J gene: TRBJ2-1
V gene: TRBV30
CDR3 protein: CAWSVPWGAWNEQFF

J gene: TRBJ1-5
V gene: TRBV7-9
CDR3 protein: CASSRDRGGQPQHF

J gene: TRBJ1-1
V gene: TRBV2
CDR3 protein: CASSEDSLYTEAFF

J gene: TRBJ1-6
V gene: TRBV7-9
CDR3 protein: CASSFWRVERNSPLHF

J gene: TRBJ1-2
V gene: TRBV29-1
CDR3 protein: CSVEWAKGYTF

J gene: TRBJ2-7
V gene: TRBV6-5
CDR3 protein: CASSYRQLSSYEQYF

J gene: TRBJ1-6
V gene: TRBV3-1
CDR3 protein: CASSQSPGLNSPLHF

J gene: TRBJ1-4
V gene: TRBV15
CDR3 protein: CATSRDSRVGEKLFF

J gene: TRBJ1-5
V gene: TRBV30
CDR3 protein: CAWGDGSFNQPQHF

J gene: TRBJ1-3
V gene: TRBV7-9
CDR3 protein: CASRTAVGNTIYF

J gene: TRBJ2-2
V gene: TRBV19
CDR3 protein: CASRPRGANTGELFF

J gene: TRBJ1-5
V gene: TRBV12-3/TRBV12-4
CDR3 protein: CASRPDGDNQPQHF

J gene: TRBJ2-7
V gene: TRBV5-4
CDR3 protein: CASSPRQKSSYEQYF

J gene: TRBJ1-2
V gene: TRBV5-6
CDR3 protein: CASSRQGGDGYTF

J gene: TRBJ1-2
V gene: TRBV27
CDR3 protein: CASSFEPRNYGYTF

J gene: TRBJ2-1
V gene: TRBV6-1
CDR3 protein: CASSFSTEGREQFF

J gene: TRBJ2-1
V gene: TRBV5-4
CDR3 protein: CASSISRDGEQFF

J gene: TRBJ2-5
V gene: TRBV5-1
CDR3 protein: CASSYYGQGAFETQYF

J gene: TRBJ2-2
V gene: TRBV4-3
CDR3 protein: CASSQEGGYGELFF

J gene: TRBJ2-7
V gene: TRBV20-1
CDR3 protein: CSARDGLPSVGGEQYF

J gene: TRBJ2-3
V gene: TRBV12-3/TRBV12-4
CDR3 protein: CASTSTGRSTDTQYF

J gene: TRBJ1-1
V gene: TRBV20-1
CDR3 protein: CSARGNTEAFF

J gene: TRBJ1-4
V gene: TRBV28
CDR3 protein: CASSLTGDSEKLFF

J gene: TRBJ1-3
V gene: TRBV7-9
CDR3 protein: CASRPAGVTGNTIYF

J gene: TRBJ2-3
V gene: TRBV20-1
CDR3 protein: CSARASGRTDTQYF

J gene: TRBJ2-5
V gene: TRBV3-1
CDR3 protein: CASSQADRGETQYF

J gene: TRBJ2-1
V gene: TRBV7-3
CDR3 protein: CASSSRQGHEQFF

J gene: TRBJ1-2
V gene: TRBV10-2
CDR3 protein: CASSEEGVGYTF

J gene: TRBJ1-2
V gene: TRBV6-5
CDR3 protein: CASSPGQAYGYTF

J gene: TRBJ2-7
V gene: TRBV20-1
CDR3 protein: CSASEGSYEQYF

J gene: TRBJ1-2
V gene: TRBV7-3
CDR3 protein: CASSGSGVRANGYTF

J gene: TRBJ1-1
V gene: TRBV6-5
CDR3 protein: CASRGQGSTEAFF

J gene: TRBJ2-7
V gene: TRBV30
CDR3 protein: CAWRAGMGFYEQYF

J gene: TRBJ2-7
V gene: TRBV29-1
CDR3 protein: CSVDGGSYEQYF

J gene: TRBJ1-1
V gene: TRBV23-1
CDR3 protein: CASSQSTGQGAEMNTEAFF

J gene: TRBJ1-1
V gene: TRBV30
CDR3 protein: CAWSVGQNMNTEAFF

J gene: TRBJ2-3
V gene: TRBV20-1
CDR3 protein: CSAIEWRGAHTDTQYF

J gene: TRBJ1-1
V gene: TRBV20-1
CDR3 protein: CSAFGGLNTEAFF

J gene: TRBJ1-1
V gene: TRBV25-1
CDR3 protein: CASSGGWGQNTEAFF

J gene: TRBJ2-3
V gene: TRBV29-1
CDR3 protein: CSVTPTMGQGGADTQYF

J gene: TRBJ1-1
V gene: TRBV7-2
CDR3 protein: CASSFRTGSTEAFF

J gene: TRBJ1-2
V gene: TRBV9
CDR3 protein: CASSVDRGRDGYTF

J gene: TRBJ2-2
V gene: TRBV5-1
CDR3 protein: CASSLVDPTGELFF

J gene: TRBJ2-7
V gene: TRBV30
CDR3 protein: CAWRRVAGQTYEQYF

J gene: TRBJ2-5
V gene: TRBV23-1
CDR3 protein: CASSQSGRGKETQYF

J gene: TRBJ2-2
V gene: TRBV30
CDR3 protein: CAWAAVGELFF

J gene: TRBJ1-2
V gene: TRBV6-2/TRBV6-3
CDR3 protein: CASSLDLRGYTF